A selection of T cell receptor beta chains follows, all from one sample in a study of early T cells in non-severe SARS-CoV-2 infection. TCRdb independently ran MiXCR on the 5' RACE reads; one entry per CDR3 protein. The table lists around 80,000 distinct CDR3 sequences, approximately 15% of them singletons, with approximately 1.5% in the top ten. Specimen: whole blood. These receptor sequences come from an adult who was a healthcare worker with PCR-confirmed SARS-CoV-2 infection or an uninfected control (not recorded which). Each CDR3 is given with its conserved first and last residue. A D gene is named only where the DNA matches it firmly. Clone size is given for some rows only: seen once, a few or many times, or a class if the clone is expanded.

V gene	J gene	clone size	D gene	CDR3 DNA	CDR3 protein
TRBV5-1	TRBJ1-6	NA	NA	TGCGCCAGCAGCCGGGGATCCCTATATAATTCACCCCTCCACTTT	CASSRGSLYNSPLHF
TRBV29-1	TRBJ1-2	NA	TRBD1	TGCAGCGTTGAAAGGGACAGGGCAGGGGGCTACACCTTC	CSVERDRAGGYTF
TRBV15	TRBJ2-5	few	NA	TGTGCCACCAGCAGCCGGGACCCCGAAGAGACCCAGTACTTC	CATSSRDPEETQYF
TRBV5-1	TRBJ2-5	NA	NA	TGCGCCAGCAGCATAGCCGGGACACCGAAAGAGACCCAGTACTTC	CASSIAGTPKETQYF
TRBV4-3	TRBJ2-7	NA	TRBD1	TGCGCCAGCAGCCAAGATCTGAGTCAGGGGGACGTGGGGCAGTACTTC	CASSQDLSQGDVGQYF
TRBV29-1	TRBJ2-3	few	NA	TGCAGCGTTGAAATCGGTTCCGCTAGCGTGAGCACAGATACGCAGTATTTT	CSVEIGSASVSTDTQYF
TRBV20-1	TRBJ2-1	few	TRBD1	TGCAGTGCTAGAGATCTCGGACAGGGGTTGGATGAGCAGTTCTTC	CSARDLGQGLDEQFF
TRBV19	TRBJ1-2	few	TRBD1	TGTGCCAGTAGTAATGGGCCGGACAGGGGCGGCTATGGCTACACCTTC	CASSNGPDRGGYGYTF
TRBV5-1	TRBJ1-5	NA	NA	TGCGCCAGCAGCTTGTCCGGGGATCAGCCCCAGCATTTT	CASSLSGDQPQHF
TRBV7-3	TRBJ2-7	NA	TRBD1	TGTGCCAGCAGCTCGACCGGGACAGGGGTCTACGAGCAGTACTTC	CASSSTGTGVYEQYF
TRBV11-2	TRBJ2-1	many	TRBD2	TGTGCCAGCAGCTTGGCCGCGGGACTAGCGGGGCAGTTCTTC	CASSLAAGLAGQFF
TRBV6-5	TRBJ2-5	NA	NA	TGTGCCAGCAGTATTGCAGGGTTCGGGCAAGAGACCCAGTACTTC	CASSIAGFGQETQYF
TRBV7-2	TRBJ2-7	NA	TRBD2	TGTGCCAGCAGCTTAGTCCCGGGGGGGCCTCAGGAGCAGTACTTC	CASSLVPGGPQEQYF
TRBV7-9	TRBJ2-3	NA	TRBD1	TGTGCCAGCAGCTTAGACGGGACAGCCACAGATACGCAGTATTTT	CASSLDGTATDTQYF
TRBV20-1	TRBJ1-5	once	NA	TGCAGTGCTAGACTCGGGGTTAGTGGCAATCAGCCCCAGCATTTT	CSARLGVSGNQPQHF
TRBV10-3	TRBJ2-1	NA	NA	TGTGCCATCAGTGAAGGTTGGGGGCGGGGGAGCTCCTACAATGAGCAGTTCTTC	CAISEGWGRGSSYNEQFF
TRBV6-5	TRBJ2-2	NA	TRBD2	TGTGCCAGCAGAGCGGGGGGTAAGAACACCGGGGAGCTGTTTTTT	CASRAGGKNTGELFF
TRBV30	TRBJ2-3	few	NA	TGTGCCTGGAGTTCGGGAACAGATACGCAGTATTTT	CAWSSGTDTQYF
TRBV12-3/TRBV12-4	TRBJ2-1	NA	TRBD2	TGTGCCAGCAGTCCGGGCGGGAGATTACCCTACAATGAGCAGTTCTTC	CASSPGGRLPYNEQFF
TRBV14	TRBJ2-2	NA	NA	TGTGCCAGCAGCCTCCAAGCTTTCACCGGGGAGCTGTTTTTT	CASSLQAFTGELFF
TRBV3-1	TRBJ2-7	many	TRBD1	TGTGCCAGCAGCCTCGGCGGACAGGTCTACGAGCAGTACTTC	CASSLGGQVYEQYF
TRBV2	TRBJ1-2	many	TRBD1	TGTGCCAGCACGGACAGGGGCGCTTGGGGCTACACCTTC	CASTDRGAWGYTF
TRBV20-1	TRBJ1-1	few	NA	TGCAGTGCTAGAGTGAGGGACACTGAAGCTTTCTTT	CSARVRDTEAFF
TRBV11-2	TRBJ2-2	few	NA	TGTGCCAGCAGCTTACGTACAGGGACGAACACCGGGGAGCTGTTTTTT	CASSLRTGTNTGELFF
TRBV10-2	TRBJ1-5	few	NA	TGCGCCAGCAGTGAAGGAACGACCCGCAATCAGCCCCAGCATTTT	CASSEGTTRNQPQHF
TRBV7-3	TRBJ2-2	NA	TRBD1	TGTGCCAGCAGCTTAGCCGGGACAGCGAACACCGGGGAGCTGTTTTTT	CASSLAGTANTGELFF
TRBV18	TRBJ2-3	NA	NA	TGTGCCAGCTCACCCGGAGACTTTCGGGCCGCAGATACGCAGTATTTT	CASSPGDFRAADTQYF